These 24 T cell receptor beta chains were all obtained from the same sample, sequenced in a study of OX40 agonist ivuxolimab in advanced cancers. Sequencing was performed with immunoSEQ multiplex PCR; in TCRdb, only in-frame clones are kept and a portion is missing. The sample consists of about 82,000 clones, roughly 84% of them appearing once. Sequencing was performed on CD4+ or CD8+ T cells sorted from blood, taken in a trial of the OX40 agonist ivuxolimab. These TCRs come from an adult with an advanced solid tumor such as melanoma, head and neck, liver or kidney cancer.

The V call is TRBV30, the J call TRBJ1-2, with D possibly being TRBD1 (6 bases). Germline CDR1 and CDR2: GTSNPN and SVGIG (reference sequence). The V end lost 3 bases, the J end lost 8 bases, and 25 bases lay between the germline ends. CDR3 length: 16 residues. CDR3 coding DNA: TGTGCCTGGAGGACCACGGGGGCACTCAGGGTTATCGGCTACACCTTC. Protein sequence: CAWRTTGALRVIGYTF. Based on the CDR3 plus reference TRBV30 and TRBJ1-2, the full variable domain is SQTIHQWPATLVQPVGSPLSLECTVEGTSNPNLYWYRQAAGRGLQLLFYSVGIGQISSEVPQNLSASRPQDRQFILSSKKLLLSDSGFYLCAWRTTGALRVIGYTFGSGTRLTVV.

The chain combines TRBV7-3 with TRBJ2-1, with 12 bases lining up with TRBD2. Losses at the gene ends were 3 bases for V and 7 bases for J; bases not matched to a gene: 7. Germline V gene lookup returns CDR1 SGHTA and CDR2 FQGTGA. This CDR3 contains 16 residues. The CDR3 loop is CASSLLAGGPVNEQFF. The CDR3 DNA is TGTGCCAGCAGCTTGCTAGCGGGAGGGCCTGTAAATGAGCAGTTCTTC.

V gene TRBV4-3 combines with J gene TRBJ2-7, with D hard to call. Trimming pared 1 base from V and 2 bases from J, leaving 18 bases between. Germline V gives CDR1 LGHNA, CDR2 YSLEER. The CDR3 spans 17 residues. The CDR3 region is CASSQGGMDGLAYEQYF. The CDR3 region has the DNA TGCGCCAGCAGCCAAGGAGGTATGGACGGTCTAGCCTACGAGCAGTACTTC.

The genes are TRBV18 and TRBJ2-3, with a possible D match to TRBD2 (6 bases). V was shortened by 3 bases and J by 3 bases, with 16 bases between the two germline ends. The CDR3 totals 16 residues. Germline CDR1 reads KGHSH; CDR2 reads LQKENI. The CDR3 DNA is TGTGCCAGCTCACCGCAGGGACTCGGTGCGACAGATACGCAGTATTTT. It yields the protein CASSPQGLGATDTQYF.

The genes are TRBV7-2 and TRBJ2-5; 7 bases are shared with TRBD1. Germline assignment: CDR1 SGHTA and CDR2 FQGNSA. The CDR3 spans 13 residues. The V segment lost 2 bases and the J segment 11 bases; nucleotides outside the gene matches: 8. CDR3 residues: CASSLTLTGEQYF. The DNA for the CDR3 is TGTGCCAGCAGCTTAACATTAACAGGGGAGCAGTACTTC.

This chain uses TRBV4-3 with TRBJ2-1; D is possibly TRBD2 (6 bases). The germline V gene has CDR1 LGHNA and CDR2 YSLEER. The CDR3 runs 13 residues. V was cut by 4 bases and J by 9 bases, with 13 bases left in between. DNA for the CDR3: TGCGCCAGCAGCCCCCGGGGGAGTAGTGAGCAGTTCTTC. Translation: CASSPRGSSEQFF.

This clone was recorded once. V usage is TRBV6-1 and J usage is TRBJ2-3, with 11 bases that match TRBD2. The V segment lost 6 bases and the J segment 3 bases; nucleotides outside the gene matches: 2. The CDR3 is 14 residues long. Germline CDR1 and CDR2: MNHNS and SASEGT. The CDR3 DNA reads TGTGCCAGCAGGCTAGCGGGGGGTACAGATACGCAGTATTTT. Amino acids: CASRLAGGTDTQYF.

The chain joins TRBV5-8 to TRBJ2-2; D gene unclear. The germline gives CDR1 SGHTS, CDR2 YDEGEE. The V end lost 1 base, the J end lost 4 bases, and 5 bases lay between the germline ends. The CDR3 spans 13 residues. The CDR3 region has the DNA TGTGCCAGCAGCTTGTGGGCCACCGGGGAGCTGTTTTTT. This sequence encodes CASSLWATGELFF.

This chain joins TRBV6-5 and TRBJ2-1, with D possibly TRBD1 on 6 matching bases. The CDR3 spans 13 residues. The ends were cut back, 0 bases at V and 8 bases at J, with 8 bases in the middle. The germline V gene has CDR1 MNHEY and CDR2 SVGAGI. The CDR3 region is CASSYSRGYEQFF. The CDR3 DNA reads as TGTGCCAGCAGTTACTCCAGGGGCTATGAGCAGTTCTTC.

The V and J genes are TRBV11-2 and TRBJ1-1; D is ambiguous. CDR3 length: 13 residues. The V and J ends lost 3 bases and 4 bases respectively, with 9 bases between them. Germline assignment: CDR1 SGHAT and CDR2 FQNNGV. In DNA, the CDR3 is TGTGCCAGCAGCTTTTTAACCCCCACTGAAGCTTTCTTT. Protein product: CASSFLTPTEAFF.

This chain joins TRBV29-1 and TRBJ1-2; D is undetermined. V was pared by 0 bases and J by 8 bases, with 13 bases between. CDR3 length: 13 amino acids. Germline V gene lookup returns CDR1 SQVTM and CDR2 ANQGSEA. The CDR3 DNA is TGCAGCGTTGAAGATATGGGGTCGGACGGCTACACCTTC. This encodes CSVEDMGSDGYTF. Looking up the rest from reference TRBV29-1 and TRBJ1-2 gives the full variable domain: SAVISQKPSRDICQRGTSLTIQCQVDSQVTMMFWYRQQPGQSLTLIATANQGSEATYESGFVIDKFPISRPNLTFSTLTVSNMSPEDSSIYLCSVEDMGSDGYTFGSGTRLTVV.

This clone was found a few times. The chain is built from TRBV10-1 and TRBJ1-1, with D possibly matching TRBD1 (5 bases). This CDR3 has 13 residues. The V end was cut by 4 bases, the J end by 0 bases, with 6 bases between. Germline CDR1 reads WNHNN; CDR2 reads SYGVQD (reference sequence). The CDR3 nucleotides are TGCGCCAGCAGTGGGGACCTGAACACTGAAGCTTTCTTT. This gives the protein CASSGDLNTEAFF.

Only one count was recorded for this clone. The rearrangement joins TRBV18 to TRBJ2-2; a possible D gene is TRBD2 (6 bases). The CDR3 has 17 residues. From germline, CDR1 is KGHSH and CDR2 LQKENI. Trimming took off 1 base at V and 0 bases at J, with 12 bases between the two ends. CDR3 in DNA: TGTGCCAGCTCACCACAGGGACTCAACGCGAACACCGGGGAGCTGTTTTTT. As protein: CASSPQGLNANTGELFF.

This clone was detected once. The chain employs TRBV27 and TRBJ2-3; no clear D. The CDR3 extends over 13 amino acids. V lost 3 bases to trimming and J lost 6 bases, with 10 bases between them. Germline-derived CDR1 and CDR2 are MNHEY and SMNVEV (reference sequence). The CDR3 nucleotides are TGTGCCAGCAGTTTCCGTTATGGGGATACGCAGTATTTT. This translates into CASSFRYGDTQYF.

The chain carries TRBV30 and TRBJ1-2; tentative D call: TRBD1 (5 bases). This CDR3 region has 14 residues. V was clipped by 3 bases and J by 7 bases, with 18 bases between them. Germline CDR1 reads GTSNPN; CDR2 reads SVGIG (reference sequence). The CDR3 DNA follows: TGTGCCTGGAGAACCGGGACCGCAATCGGTGGCTACACCTTC. It yields the protein CAWRTGTAIGGYTF. Together with reference TRBV30 and TRBJ1-2, the CDR3 gives the full variable domain: SQTIHQWPATLVQPVGSPLSLECTVEGTSNPNLYWYRQAAGRGLQLLFYSVGIGQISSEVPQNLSASRPQDRQFILSSKKLLLSDSGFYLCAWRTGTAIGGYTFGSGTRLTVV.

This clone is a singleton in its sample. The chain links TRBV5-1 to TRBJ1-2, with D unresolved. CDR3 length: 18 amino acids. Trimming left V 1 base short and J 0 bases short, with 19 bases between. CDR1 and CDR2 (germline): SGHRS, YFSETQ. CDR3 sequence reads: CASSLIAALGVANYGYTF. The CDR3 nucleotides read TGCGCCAGCAGCTTGATCGCCGCGCTCGGGGTAGCTAACTATGGCTACACCTTC.

This clone appeared a single time. The V call is TRBV5-6, the J call TRBJ2-1, with 8 bases identical to TRBD2. V shed 4 bases and J 6 bases; nucleotides not matched to a gene: 12. Germline V CDR1 and CDR2: SGHDT, YYEEEE. CDR3 length: 16 residues. This chain's CDR3 is CASSSVGTSPLNEQFF. Written as DNA, the CDR3 is TGTGCCAGCAGCAGCGTCGGGACTAGTCCCCTCAATGAGCAGTTCTTC.

The V call is TRBV7-6, the J call TRBJ2-5; 9 positions match TRBD2. Per the germline V gene, CDR1 is SGHVS and CDR2 is FNYEAQ. Trimming took 2 bases from V and 5 from J; bases not matched to a gene: 9. The CDR3 is 16 amino acids. The CDR3 nucleotides read TGTGCCAGCAGCTTACCTTTAGCGGGGGCTCTGGAGACCCAGTACTTC. Amino acid sequence: CASSLPLAGALETQYF.

The V and J genes are TRBV9 and TRBJ2-3, with 7 bases that match TRBD2. The CDR3 totals 17 residues. Germline V gene data show CDR1 as SGDLS and CDR2 as YYNGEE. J gave up 0 bases and V 2 bases, and 9 bases lay outside the gene matches. The DNA of the CDR3 is TGTGCCAGCAGCGTCCCCTCTAGCGGAACTAGCACAGATACGCAGTATTTT. This codes for CASSVPSSGTSTDTQYF.

The rearrangement uses TRBV7-3 and TRBJ2-3, with D tentatively TRBD1 (5 bases). Germline V gene lookup returns CDR1 SGHTA and CDR2 FQGTGA. With 5 bases removed from V and 5 bases from J, the gap between germline ends came to 11 bases. This CDR3 is 13 amino acids long. CDR3: CASSPQGGDTQYF. In nucleotides, the CDR3 is TGTGCCAGCAGCCCCCAGGGTGGAGATACGCAGTATTTT.

V usage is TRBV5-1 and J usage is TRBJ2-1; D may be TRBD2 (5 bases). Trimming cost V 0 bases and J 4 bases, with 11 bases left between them. The CDR3 spans 15 residues. Germline CDR1 SGHRS, CDR2 YFSETQ. The CDR3: CASSLVGDGYNEQFF. The CDR3, as DNA: TGCGCCAGCAGCTTGGTGGGAGACGGATACAATGAGCAGTTCTTC.

The V and J genes are TRBV7-3 and TRBJ2-3, with 11 bases fitting TRBD2. Germline lookup yields CDR1 SGHTA and CDR2 FQGTGA. Losses at the gene ends were 2 bases for V and 0 bases for J; bases not matched to a gene: 1. CDR3 length: 16 residues. CDR3 bases: TGTGCCAGCAGCTTATGGACTAGCGGGAGCACAGATACGCAGTATTTT. Translated: CASSLWTSGSTDTQYF.

The chain recombines TRBV6-6 with TRBJ1-2; 7 positions match TRBD1. The germline CDR1 and CDR2 sequences are MNHNY and SVGAGI (reference sequence). CDR3 size: 14 residues. The ends lost 5 bases at V and 6 bases at J; junction bases unmatched: 9. CDR3 amino acids: CASSPSFRGDGYTF. DNA of the CDR3: TGTGCCAGCAGTCCGTCCTTCAGGGGGGATGGCTACACCTTC.

V and J are TRBV19 and TRBJ1-1; no definite D call. CDR3 length: 13 amino acids. The germline gives CDR1 LNHDA, CDR2 SQIVND (reference sequence). The ends were cut back, 3 bases at V and 1 base at J, with 6 bases in the middle. The CDR3 region is CASSIRGNTEAFF. In DNA, the CDR3 is TGTGCCAGTAGTATCCGGGGGAACACTGAAGCTTTCTTT.